Below, 21 T cell receptor beta chains from the same sample are listed, as sequenced in a study of T-cell reconstitution after alpha-beta-depleted transplantation in children. The library targeted TCRbeta and was prepared with unique molecular identifiers. TCRdb itself ran the PCR reads through MiXCR, one entry per CDR3 protein. The repertoire has 500,000 or so distinct CDR3 sequences, 32% of them found once; the top ten carry approximately 2.3%. The source was PBMCs from the stem cell graft donor, collected from the stem cell graft. The origin of the receptors is a human donor who donated a stem cell graft to a child with aplastic anemia.

J is TRBJ1-2 and V is TRBV28; the D gene is possibly TRBD1 (6 bases). V was shortened by 2 bases and J by 5 bases, with 9 bases between the two germline ends. This CDR3 has 13 amino acids. The germline gives CDR1 MDHEN, CDR2 SYDVKM. This CDR3 is CASSLTQGYGYTF. The CDR3 DNA reads TGTGCCAGCAGTTTAACGCAGGGGTATGGCTACACCTTC.

The chain recombines TRBV20-1 with TRBJ1-5, with D unresolved. The CDR3 extends over 14 amino acids. CDR1 DFQATT and CDR2 SNEGSKA come from the germline V gene (reference sequence). Trimming removed 0 bases at V and 7 bases at J, with 13 bases between. The CDR3 reads CSARELGYGQPQHF. Written as DNA, the CDR3 is TGCAGTGCTAGAGAGTTGGGGTACGGGCAGCCCCAGCATTTT.

The rearrangement links TRBV7-7 to TRBJ1-3; 9 nucleotides line up with TRBD1. V lost 4 bases, J lost 0 bases, and 13 bases stayed unmatched. The CDR3 loop spans 19 amino acids. Germline CDR1 SSHAT, CDR2 FNYEAQ (reference sequence). The CDR3 coding sequence is TGTGCCAGCAGCTCACCAAACAGGGGGCCCCGGCACTCTGGAAACACCATATATTTT. Protein: CASSSPNRGPRHSGNTIYF.

The chain employs TRBV9 and TRBJ2-3, with TRBD2 matching 8 bases. V lost 3 bases to trimming and J lost 2 bases; unmatched junction nucleotides: 5. This CDR3 is built from 15 residues. CDR1 is SGDLS, CDR2 YYNGEE, per germline. As DNA, the CDR3 is TGTGCCAGCAGCGACGCAGCGGGAGACACAGATACGCAGTATTTT. Translating it yields CASSDAAGDTDTQYF.

The rearrangement links TRBV30 to TRBJ1-2; maybe TRBD1 (5 bases). The CDR3 runs to 13 residues. CDR1 is GTSNPN, CDR2 SVGIG, per germline (reference sequence). The V end lost 0 bases, the J end lost 8 bases, and 13 bases lay between the germline ends. DNA of the CDR3: TGTGCCTGGAGTGTGGGGCAGTCCGACGGCTACACCTTC. Translating gives CAWSVGQSDGYTF.

A few counts support this clonotype. The chain is built from TRBV6-1 and TRBJ2-7; 11 nucleotides match TRBD2. V dropped 4 bases and J dropped 2; count of bases not matched to a gene: 13. The germline V gene encodes CDR1 MNHNS and CDR2 SASEGT. This CDR3 is built from 18 residues. The CDR3 nucleotides are TGTGCCAGCAGTGCTCTAGCGGGAGGCCACAACCGAACCTACGAGCAGTACTTC. This gives the protein CASSALAGGHNRTYEQYF.

The chain employs TRBV7-2 and TRBJ2-1; 7 positions match TRBD2. The junction had 7 bases not matched to a gene; V was cut back by 1 base and J by 4 bases. This CDR3 is 16 amino acids long. CDR1 and CDR2 from the germline V gene are SGHTA and FQGNSA. The CDR3 reads CASSLVGTNKYNEQFF. The CDR3 DNA is TGTGCCAGCAGCTTAGTCGGGACTAATAAATACAATGAGCAGTTCTTC.

This rearrangement joins TRBV30 to TRBJ1-1; D is undetermined. Germline V gene data show CDR1 as GTSNPN and CDR2 as SVGIG (reference sequence). V lost 1 base and J lost 0, with 12 bases in between. The CDR3 is made up of 15 amino acids. The CDR3: CAWSAGEGMNTEAFF. The CDR3 DNA is TGTGCCTGGAGTGCCGGGGAAGGAATGAACACTGAAGCTTTCTTT.

The rearrangement uses TRBV7-2 and TRBJ2-1; D unresolved. CDR3 length equals 16 residues. Germline CDR1 SGHTA, CDR2 FQGNSA. V lost 1 base and J lost 5, with 15 bases in between. CDR3 bases: TGTGCCAGCAGCTTAGTGGAGCTTAGAACCCACAATGAGCAGTTCTTC. Its translation: CASSLVELRTHNEQFF.

This clonotype appeared a few times. The rearrangement uses TRBV29-1 and TRBJ1-1, with unresolved D. Looked up from germline, CDR1 is SQVTM and CDR2 is ANQGSEA. V was clipped by 3 bases and J by 1 base, with 12 bases between them. The CDR3 sequence is 14 residues long. The CDR3 bases are TGCAGCGTTGAGGGGAGTGGCGGGAACACTGAAGCTTTCTTT. This sequence encodes CSVEGSGGNTEAFF.

In this sample, this clonotype turned up a few times. The chain employs TRBV21-1 and TRBJ2-1. TRBV21-1 is shown as a pseudogene. The CDR3 totals 10 residues. The CDR3 region has the DNA TGTGCCAGTATCTACAATGAGCAGTTCTTC. Encoded protein: CASIYNEQFF.

This clonotype was recorded a few times. This chain connects TRBV30 to TRBJ2-1; D remains unclear. The length of the CDR3 is 15 residues. In germline, CDR1 is GTSNPN, CDR2 SVGIG (reference sequence). The germline V and J ends were trimmed by 5 bases and 0 bases, with 14 bases remaining between them. The CDR3 nucleotides read TGTGCCTGGCTTACGGTCTCCGCCTCCTACAATGAGCAGTTCTTC. As protein: CAWLTVSASYNEQFF.

The chain has TRBV11-1 and TRBJ2-6, with a possible D match to TRBD2 (6 bases). The V gene's germline CDR1 is SGHAT and CDR2 FQDESV (reference sequence). The CDR3 has 18 amino acids. The ends were cut back, 6 bases at V and 0 bases at J, with 18 bases in the middle. The CDR3 DNA sequence: TGTGCCAGCAGGGATACAAGTAGCGGATACTCTGGGGCCAACGTCCTGACTTTC. It encodes CASRDTSSGYSGANVLTF.

A few counts support this clonotype. The genes are TRBV7-2 and TRBJ2-3, with 7 bases identical to TRBD2. The ends lost 4 bases at V and 1 base at J; junction bases unmatched: 8. In germline, CDR1 is SGHTA, CDR2 FQGNSA. The CDR3 has 16 amino acids. The CDR3: CASSSGGGKGTDTQYF. The CDR3 DNA reads as TGTGCCAGCAGCTCGGGGGGAGGAAAGGGCACAGATACGCAGTATTTT.

J is TRBJ1-1 and V is TRBV27; TRBD1 aligns across 10 bases. Germline CDR1 and CDR2: MNHEY and SMNVEV (reference sequence). CDR3 length equals 16 residues. With 5 bases clipped from V and 3 bases from J, the junction kept 9 bases outside the gene matches. The chain's CDR3 is CASSPGTGVGDTEAFF. The DNA of the CDR3 is TGTGCCAGCAGTCCAGGGACAGGGGTTGGGGACACTGAAGCTTTCTTT.

The chain combines TRBV5-5 with TRBJ2-2; TRBD1 agrees at 7 bases. Germline assignment: CDR1 SGHKS and CDR2 YYEKEE (reference sequence). The CDR3 has 17 residues. V trimming: 0 bases; J trimming: 0 bases; junction bases outside the gene matches: 5. CDR3 region: CASSLELGQTNTGELFF. As DNA, the CDR3 is TGTGCCAGCAGCTTGGAATTGGGACAGACGAACACCGGGGAGCTGTTTTTT. Full variable domain (remainder filled in from reference TRBV5-5 and TRBJ2-2): DAGVTQSPTHLIKTRGQQVTLRCSPISGHKSVSWYQQVLGQGPQFIFQYYEKEERGRGNFPDRFSARQFPNYSSELNVNALLLGDSALYLCASSLELGQTNTGELFFGEGSRLTVL.

The gene calls are TRBV30 and TRBJ1-1; D unclear. Trimming removed 4 bases at V and 5 bases at J, with 8 bases between. Germline V lookup: CDR1 GTSNPN, CDR2 SVGIG (reference sequence). This CDR3 contains 11 residues. For the CDR3, the DNA is TGTGCCTGGATGCGTCAGACTGAAGCTTTCTTT. This encodes CAWMRQTEAFF.

The chain has TRBV27 and TRBJ2-1; D possibly corresponds to TRBD2 (5 bases). V was clipped by 4 bases and J by 10 bases, with 17 bases between them. Germline assignment: CDR1 MNHEY and CDR2 SMNVEV (reference sequence). CDR3 length: 14 amino acids. The CDR3: CASSSQAEWREQFF. The DNA of the CDR3 is TGTGCCAGCAGTTCACAAGCGGAGTGGCGCGAGCAGTTCTTC.

Only a few counts were recorded for this clonotype. The V and J genes are TRBV18 and TRBJ2-3; 14 bases line up with TRBD2. The ends lost 1 base at V and 2 bases at J; junction bases unmatched: 11. CDR3 length: 20 residues. CDR1 KGHSH and CDR2 LQKENI come from the germline V gene. CDR3 sequence reads: CASSPLGGTSGRPSTDTQYF. CDR3 DNA: TGTGCCAGCTCACCACTGGGTGGGACTAGCGGGAGACCTTCCACAGATACGCAGTATTTT.

This clonotype turned up a few times. The genes are TRBV30 and TRBJ2-2; no definite D call. The CDR3 length is 10 residues. Trimming removed 5 bases from V and 5 bases from J, with 3 bases in between. The germline CDR1 and CDR2 sequences are GTSNPN and SVGIG (reference sequence). The CDR3 DNA follows: TGTGCCTGGGCAACCGGGGAGCTGTTTTTT. Protein sequence: CAWATGELFF. Looking up the rest from reference TRBV30 and TRBJ2-2 gives the full variable domain: SQTIHQWPATLVQPVGSPLSLECTVEGTSNPNLYWYRQAAGRGLQLLFYSVGIGQISSEVPQNLSASRPQDRQFILSSKKLLLSDSGFYLCAWATGELFFGEGSRLTVL.

This clonotype has a handful of counts. The J gene is TRBJ2-7, the V gene TRBV7-2; a weak D match, TRBD1 (6 bases). Germline lookup yields CDR1 SGHTA and CDR2 FQGNSA. Trimming took 0 bases from V and 2 from J, leaving 14 bases between them. The CDR3 extends over 16 amino acids. In DNA form, the CDR3 reads TGTGCCAGCAGCTTAGCGGCGACAGGAGGAGCCTACGAGCAGTACGTC. Translating it yields CASSLAATGGAYEQYV.